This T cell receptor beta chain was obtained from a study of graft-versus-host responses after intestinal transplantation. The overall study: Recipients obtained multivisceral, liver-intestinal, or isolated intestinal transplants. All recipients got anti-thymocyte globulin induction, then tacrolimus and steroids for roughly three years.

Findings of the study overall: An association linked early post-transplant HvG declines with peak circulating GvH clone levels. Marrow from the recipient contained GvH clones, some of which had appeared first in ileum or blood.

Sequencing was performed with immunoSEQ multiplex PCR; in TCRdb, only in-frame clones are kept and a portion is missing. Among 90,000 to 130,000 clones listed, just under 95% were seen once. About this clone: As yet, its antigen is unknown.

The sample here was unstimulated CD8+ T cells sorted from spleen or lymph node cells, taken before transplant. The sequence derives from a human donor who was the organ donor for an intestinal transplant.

CDR3 sequence: CATSNDRDQETQYF. CDR3 sequence (DNA): TGTGCCACCAGCAACGACAGGGACCAAGAGACCCAGTACTTC. This sequence joins TRBV15 and TRBJ2-5; 7 bases are a match to TRBD1. Germline V CDR1 and CDR2: LNHNV, YYDKDF (reference sequence). The CDR3 consists of 14 residues. Trimming removed 4 bases from V and 0 bases from J; junction bases left unmatched: 2.